Following are 3 T cell receptor beta chains from one sample sequenced in a study of post-analysis software for immune sequencing data. General study points: Patients used about 5 TRBV segments, including TRBV5-6, TRBV5-1 and TRBV20-1, more often than controls.

Incorporated into the TCR beta cDNA libraries were unique molecular identifiers, which served to reduce PCR and sequencing biases. TCRdb independently ran MiXCR on the PCR reads; one entry per CDR3 protein. The sample lists roughly 400,000 distinct CDR3 sequences, approximately 37% occurring once. The antigens these receptors bind are not known. The sample comprised blood. All receptors come from a girl aged 2 to 9 with multiple sclerosis.

The gene calls are TRBV12-3 or TRBV12-4 and TRBJ1-2; 10 nucleotides line up with TRBD1. Trimming removed 5 bases from V and 2 bases from J; junction bases left unmatched: 2. The CDR3 runs 14 residues. The CDR3 loop reads CASSTDRGNYGYTF. In DNA form, the CDR3 reads TGTGCCAGCAGTACGGACAGGGGGAACTATGGCTACACCTTC.

The V and J genes are TRBV2 and TRBJ1-5; 7 bases align to TRBD1. Germline assignment: CDR1 SNHLY and CDR2 FYNNEI. With 10 bases clipped from V and 0 bases from J, the junction kept 6 bases outside the gene matches. The CDR3 extends over 14 amino acids. Here the CDR3 reads CATRGPYSNQPQHF. The CDR3 DNA reads as TGTGCCACAAGGGGGCCTTATAGCAATCAGCCCCAGCATTTT.

CDR3 protein: CASSQDRREGAHNEQFF. The CDR3 DNA follows: TGCGCCAGCAGCCAAGATCGGCGGGAGGGCGCCCACAATGAGCAGTTCTTC. The chain links TRBV4-1 to TRBJ2-1; 9 nucleotides align to TRBD2. Germline CDR1 MGHRA, CDR2 YSYEKL. This CDR3 comprises 17 residues. V dropped 0 bases and J dropped 5; count of bases not matched to a gene: 8.